This T cell receptor (beta chain) is drawn from a study of response to subunit inactivated influenza vaccine. Study findings and constraints: Seasonal influenza vaccination, on each occasion, was suggested by the authors to recruit few new T cells.

This clonotype was seen ten or more times. The antigen is undetermined. This CDR3 region has 14 residues. The J segment lost 4 bases and the V segment lost 4 bases, leaving 3 bases of the junction unmatched. TCRdb re-analysed the RT-PCR reads in MiXCR, keeping a single row per CDR3 protein. This sample yields approximately 490,000 distinct CDR3 sequences, of which approximately 7.2% are seen a single time; around 13% belongs to the top ten. This TCR derives from a man aged 50 to 75 who received an inactivated influenza vaccine. The chain employs TRBV12-3 or TRBV12-4 and TRBJ2-7; 11 positions agree with TRBD2. The sequenced sample was PBMCs from blood, obtained approximately 25 months after vaccination. Here the CDR3 DNA reads TGTGCCAGCAGTTACACTAGCGGGAGATACGAGCAGTACTTC. Amino acid sequence: CASSYTSGRYEQYF.